A single sample is the source of the 9 T cell receptor beta chains below, sequenced in a study of shared clonotypes between healthy human individuals. Clones were sequenced by immunoSEQ multiplex PCR, and TCRdb holds only the in-frame ones, with some missing. Of 450,000 to 500,000 clones listed, approximately 79% are singletons. The sample was PBMCs. These receptors were taken from a woman aged 40 to 50 in good health. Some clones in this sample may be carry-over from other donors' samples.

In the case of this clone: The junction and the germline gene differ at one end; a read error may be behind it. V gene TRBV29-1 combines with J gene TRBJ1-5, with TRBD1 matching 8 bases. The CDR3 runs to 13 residues. Germline loops: CDR1 SQVTM, CDR2 ANQGSEA. The CDR3 region is CSVEAGGNQPQHF. DNA for the CDR3: TGCAGCGTTGAGGCAGGGGGCAACCAGCCCCAGCATTTT.

The chain carries TRBV2 and TRBJ2-2; no firm D call. Germline assignment: CDR1 SNHLY and CDR2 FYNNEI. The V end lost 4 bases, the J end lost 4 bases, and 13 bases lay between the germline ends. The CDR3 is 15 amino acids. The CDR3 region has the DNA TGTGCCAGCAGTGTGCGACGGCCTCTCACCGGGGAGCTGTTTTTT. Protein product: CASSVRRPLTGELFF.

For this clone: Different DNA sequences within this sample yield the same CDR3. This rearrangement joins TRBV29-1 to TRBJ2-7, with D possibly matching TRBD1 (5 bases). There are 13 residues in the CDR3. The V gene's germline CDR1 is SQVTM and CDR2 ANQGSEA. V lost 3 bases, J lost 0 bases, and 9 bases lay in between. CDR3 in amino acids: CSVDGGASYEQYF. In DNA, the CDR3 is TGCAGCGTTGATGGTGGGGCCTCCTACGAGCAGTACTTC.

This clone was seen only once. The chain combines TRBV30 with TRBJ2-2; TRBD1 might be the D (5 bases). The CDR3 consists of 14 residues. Trimming left V 3 bases short and J 3 bases short, with 11 bases between. Germline CDR1 and CDR2: GTSNPN and SVGIG (reference sequence). The CDR3 reads CAWRRGSYTGELFF. The DNA for the CDR3 is TGTGCCTGGAGAAGGGGATCTTACACCGGGGAGCTGTTTTTT. Full variable domain (outside the CDR3, taken from reference TRBV30 and TRBJ2-2): SQTIHQWPATLVQPVGSPLSLECTVEGTSNPNLYWYRQAAGRGLQLLFYSVGIGQISSEVPQNLSASRPQDRQFILSSKKLLLSDSGFYLCAWRRGSYTGELFFGEGSRLTVL.

This clone was detected once. The chain links TRBV5-5 to TRBJ1-4, with a tentative D call TRBD1 (5 bases). Trimming pared 4 bases from V and 7 bases from J, leaving 14 bases between. The CDR3 consists of 14 residues. The germline gives CDR1 SGHKS, CDR2 YYEKEE (reference sequence). The CDR3 sequence: CASSNQGPSEKLFF. In nucleotides, the CDR3 is TGTGCCAGCAGCAACCAGGGTCCGAGTGAAAAACTGTTTTTT.

The V and J genes are TRBV2 and TRBJ2-2; tentatively, D is TRBD1 (6 bases). V lost 5 bases and J lost 2, with 12 bases in between. CDR1 and CDR2 (germline): SNHLY, FYNNEI. CDR3 size: 15 residues. The CDR3 here is CASSIRQANTGELFF. CDR3 coding DNA: TGTGCCAGCAGTATTAGACAGGCAAACACCGGGGAGCTGTTTTTT.

The V call is TRBV19, the J call TRBJ2-3, with TRBD2 matching over 8 bases. There are 15 residues in the CDR3. Germline V gene lookup returns CDR1 LNHDA and CDR2 SQIVND (reference sequence). V shed 5 bases, J shed 6 bases, and the junction held 10 bases outside the gene matches. CDR3: CASSLPGGGRDTQYF. The CDR3 region has the DNA TGTGCCAGTAGTCTCCCGGGAGGGGGAAGGGATACGCAGTATTTT.

Comments on this clone: The junction departs from germline at one end; a sequencing error may be responsible. The chain carries TRBV5-4 and TRBJ2-3; D is uncertain. Germline CDR1 is SGHNT and CDR2 is YYREEE (reference sequence). The CDR3 has 13 residues. CDR3 protein: CASKETLGDTQYF. The CDR3 region has the DNA TGCGCCAGCAAGGAGACTCTAGGGGATACGCAGTATTTT.

This chain connects TRBV15 to TRBJ2-7, with D perhaps matching TRBD1 (5 bases). Trimming removed 6 bases from V and 2 bases from J, with 14 bases in between. Germline lookup yields CDR1 LNHNV and CDR2 YYDKDF (reference sequence). The CDR3 is 14 residues long. The CDR3 DNA reads TGTGCCACCAGTCCAGGGATATCCCCCTACGAGCAGTACTTC. As protein: CATSPGISPYEQYF.